One T cell receptor beta chain is described in this entry. TCRdb re-called the 5' RACE reads with MiXCR, one entry per CDR3 protein. Here the sample spans a few hundred thousand distinct CDR3 sequences, roughly 9.5% being singletons. CDR1 is MNHNS and CDR2 is SASEGT in the germline V gene. The CDR3 extends over 16 amino acids. V lost 7 bases and J lost 5, with 21 bases in between. The sample comes from a study of identical twins. These data also formed part of another study, on yellow fever vaccine responses in identical twins.

The specimen was PBMCs. The gene calls are TRBV6-1 and TRBJ1-5; unclear D gene. The sequence was collected from a woman aged 18-29 years in good health. The CDR3 DNA sequence: TGTGCCAGCATGCCCATTTATGAAGGGTTGGATCAGCCCCAGCATTTT. Its protein product is CASMPIYEGLDQPQHF.